The rows below give T cell receptor beta chains drawn from one sample of a study of shared clonotypes between healthy human individuals. Generated by immunoSEQ multiplex PCR, the TCRdb table keeps only in-frame clones and is missing some. The sample shows around 650,000 clones, 95% to 97% of them seen only once. The specimen was naive CD8+ T cells sorted from blood. The receptors originated from a woman aged 30 to 39 in good health. Each CDR3 is given with its conserved first and last residue. D genes are given only for firm matches. Clone size appears in some rows only: once, few, many, or a class for an expanded clone.

clone size,J gene,D gene,V gene,CDR3 protein,CDR3 DNA
.,TRBJ1-1,TRBD1,TRBV28,CASSPIQGDTEAFF,TGTGCCAGCAGTCCTATACAGGGGGACACTGAAGCTTTCTTT
.,TRBJ2-1,TRBD2,TRBV6-5,CASSLGLAGDHNEQFF,TGTGCCAGCAGTTTGGGACTAGCGGGAGACCACAATGAGCAGTTCTTC
.,TRBJ2-1,.,TRBV6-1,CAGNGMNNEQFF,TGTGCCGGAAACGGGATGAACAATGAGCAGTTCTTC
few,TRBJ1-1,.,TRBV28,CAITDSKNTEAFF,TGTGCCATCACGGACAGTAAAAACACTGAAGCTTTCTTT
.,TRBJ1-1,.,TRBV19,CASSSGWGGRPEAFF,TGTGCCAGTAGTTCCGGCTGGGGGGGCCGCCCTGAAGCTTTCTTT
.,TRBJ2-7,.,TRBV5-5,CASSLWLGFLREQYF,TGTGCCAGCAGCTTGTGGTTGGGGTTCCTCCGCGAGCAGTACTTC
.,TRBJ2-6,TRBD2,TRBV9,CASSVSGGSGANVLTF,TGTGCCAGCAGCGTATCGGGGGGCTCTGGGGCCAACGTCCTGACTTTC
.,TRBJ2-7,.,TRBV6-6,CASSDSLRGAFEQYF,TGTGCCAGCAGTGACTCCCTAAGGGGGGCGTTCGAGCAGTACTTC
.,TRBJ2-2,TRBD2,TRBV14,CASSHLAGFTGELFF,TGTGCCAGCAGCCATCTAGCGGGTTTTACCGGGGAGCTGTTTTTT
.,TRBJ2-1,TRBD2,TRBV28,CASTTQREKYRNEQFF,TGTGCCAGCACTACCCAGCGGGAGAAGTATAGGAATGAGCAGTTCTTC
once,TRBJ2-1,.,TRBV4-1,CASSQFLGEQFF,TGCGCCAGCAGCCAATTTTTAGGTGAGCAGTTCTTC
.,TRBJ2-1,.,TRBV27,CASSLSNLYNEQFF,TGTGCCAGCAGTTTATCCAACTTGTACAATGAGCAGTTCTTC
.,TRBJ2-1,TRBD2,TRBV10-3,CAIRGLESYNEQFF,TGTGCCATCAGGGGACTAGAGTCCTACAATGAGCAGTTCTTC
.,TRBJ1-2,.,TRBV7-9,CASSSANVHLYGYTF,TGTGCCAGCAGCTCGGCCAACGTGCACCTCTATGGCTACACCTTC
few,TRBJ2-7,.,TRBV2,CASSGIGEQYF,TGTGCCAGCAGTGGAATCGGGGAGCAGTACTTC
.,TRBJ2-7,.,TRBV13,CASSLGSSYEQYF,TGTGCCAGCAGCTTAGGCAGCTCCTACGAGCAGTACTTC
.,TRBJ1-1,.,TRBV7-6,CASSLEDGFRTEAFF,TGTGCCAGCAGCTTAGAGGACGGGTTCAGAACTGAAGCTTTCTTT
.,TRBJ1-6,.,TRBV6-1,CASSARGFSYNSPLHF,TGTGCCAGCAGTGCTAGGGGTTTTTCCTATAATTCACCCCTCCACTTT
.,TRBJ1-4,.,TRBV7-9,CASSSTERGNEKLFF,TGTGCCAGCAGCTCGACGGAAAGGGGGAATGAAAAACTGTTTTTT
.,TRBJ1-2,.,TRBV7-9,CASSPQVHPGYTF,TGTGCCAGCAGCCCTCAGGTCCATCCGGGCTACACCTTC
.,TRBJ2-1,TRBD2,TRBV4-2,CASSQTGAGATDNEQFF,TGTGCCAGCAGCCAAACGGGAGCGGGAGCGACGGACAATGAGCAGTTCTTC
.,TRBJ1-5,TRBD1,TRBV6-1,CASSLDRGNQPQHF,TGTGCCAGCAGCTTAGACAGGGGCAATCAGCCCCAGCATTTT
.,TRBJ2-7,.,TRBV13,CASSLEVGVSYEQYF,TGTGCCAGCAGCTTAGAGGTCGGCGTTTCCTACGAGCAGTACTTC
.,TRBJ2-5,.,TRBV19,CASSIGLNRVQETQYF,TGTGCCAGTAGTATAGGTCTTAACCGAGTCCAAGAGACCCAGTACTTC
.,TRBJ1-3,.,TRBV19,CASSTIREGGNTIYF,TGTGCCAGTAGTACCATCAGGGAAGGTGGAAACACCATATATTTT
.,TRBJ1-2,.,TRBV4-1,CASSLRQKTNYGYTF,TGCGCCAGCAGCCTTAGACAAAAGACTAACTATGGCTACACCTTC
.,TRBJ1-3,TRBD1,TRBV4-1,CASRPTGTLSGNTIYF,TGCGCCAGCAGACCGACAGGGACCCTTAGTGGAAACACCATATATTTT
.,TRBJ2-5,TRBD2,TRBV29-1,CSVVGGRAGEQYF,TGCAGCGTTGTAGGCGGGAGGGCCGGGGAGCAGTACTTC
.,TRBJ1-1,.,TRBV28,CASRAPGLRNRVNTEAFF,TGTGCCAGCAGAGCCCCGGGACTACGAAACAGGGTGAACACTGAAGCTTTCTTT
.,TRBJ1-5,TRBD1,TRBV25-1,CASSEWDRVTPQHF,TGTGCCAGCAGTGAATGGGACAGGGTAACCCCCCAGCATTTT
.,TRBJ1-2,.,TRBV27,CASSNRGQTNYGYTF,TGTGCCAGCAGCAACAGAGGACAGACTAACTATGGCTACACCTTC
.,TRBJ2-2,TRBD2,TRBV30,CAWGKRREVVAVNLGELFF,TGTGCCTGGGGTAAGCGACGGGAGGTGGTCGCGGTAAACCTCGGGGAGCTGTTTTTT
.,TRBJ2-1,.,TRBV21-1,CASRIGLWNEQFF,TGTGCCAGCAGGATAGGTCTTTGGAATGAGCAGTTCTTC
once,TRBJ2-7,.,TRBV7-2,CASSSLLVYEQYF,TGTGCCAGCAGCTCTCTACTCGTATACGAGCAGTACTTC
.,TRBJ2-5,.,TRBV2,CASSEAFSRQETQYF,TGTGCCAGCAGTGAAGCTTTCAGCCGCCAAGAGACCCAGTACTTC
.,TRBJ1-5,TRBD1,TRBV7-9,CASSSGRDRVPNQPQHF,TGTGCCAGCAGCTCTGGCCGGGACAGGGTTCCCAATCAGCCCCAGCATTTT
.,TRBJ1-1,TRBD1,TRBV27,CASSLGTGGNTEAFF,TGTGCCAGCAGTTTGGGGACAGGGGGGAACACTGAAGCTTTCTTT
.,TRBJ2-2,.,TRBV19,CASSIDEDVGPTGELFF,TGTGCCAGTAGTATAGACGAGGACGTCGGTCCCACCGGGGAGCTGTTTTTT
.,TRBJ2-7,TRBD2,TRBV28,CASSLPLLAGETQDEQYF,TGTGCCAGCAGTCTACCCCTTCTAGCGGGAGAGACACAGGACGAGCAGTACTTC
.,TRBJ2-7,TRBD2,TRBV19,CASRGTSGSSYEQYF,TGTGCCAGTAGAGGGACTAGCGGGAGCTCCTACGAGCAGTACTTC
.,TRBJ2-1,.,TRBV19,CGTRHLNEQFF,TGTGGCACTAGACACCTCAATGAGCAGTTCTTC